The text below deals with one T cell receptor beta chain. Its target is not known. The entry originates in a study of OX40 agonist ivuxolimab in advanced cancers. Study-level findings and limits: Low normalized clonal expansion also occurred in some nonresponding patients.

Trimming stripped 4 bases from V and 8 bases from J, with 9 bases between. Germline CDR1 reads MNHNS; CDR2 reads SASEGT. The CDR3 is made up of 12 amino acids. This table comes from immunoSEQ multiplex PCR, and its TCRdb copy is limited to in-frame clones, with some not included. The sample comprises some 60,000 clones, less than 90% of which are singletons, and around 30% rests with the top ten. The sample was CD4+ or CD8+ T cells sorted from blood, taken in a trial of the OX40 agonist ivuxolimab. The chain links TRBV6-1 to TRBJ2-1, with D possibly being TRBD2 (6 bases). This clonotype originated in an adult with an advanced solid tumor such as melanoma, head and neck, liver or kidney cancer. CDR3 residues: CASSGSGYEQFF. For the CDR3, the DNA is TGTGCCAGCAGTGGTAGCGGCTATGAGCAGTTCTTC.